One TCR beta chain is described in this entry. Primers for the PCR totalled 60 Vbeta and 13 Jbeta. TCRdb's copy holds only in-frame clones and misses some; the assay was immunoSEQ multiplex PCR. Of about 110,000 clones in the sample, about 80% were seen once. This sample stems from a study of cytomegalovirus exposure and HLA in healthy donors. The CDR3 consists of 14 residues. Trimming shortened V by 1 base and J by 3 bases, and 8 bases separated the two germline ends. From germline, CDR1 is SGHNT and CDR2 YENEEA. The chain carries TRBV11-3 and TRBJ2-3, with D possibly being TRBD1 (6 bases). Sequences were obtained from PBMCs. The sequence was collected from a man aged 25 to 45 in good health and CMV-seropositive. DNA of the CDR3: TGTGCCAGCAGCTTAGCGACAGGAACAGATACGCAGTATTTT. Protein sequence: CASSLATGTDTQYF.